This T cell receptor beta chain was retrieved from a study of T-cell memory formation after mild COVID-19. Via MiXCR, TCRdb re-called the 5' RACE reads, giving one row per CDR3 protein. The table includes around 430,000 distinct CDR3 sequences, roughly 15% detected once. The receptor was isolated from a man between 18 and 29 years old who had mild COVID-19 (a few samples of this study predate the infection). Cell type and time point are not known. Sequenced material: PBMCs or a T cell subset sorted from them (not recorded which).

The CDR3 coding sequence is TGCAGCGTTGGCGCCGCGGGGGTCCACGAGCAGTACTTC. It encodes CSVGAAGVHEQYF. This chain links TRBV29-1 with TRBJ2-7; TRBD2 matches 7 bases. Germline trimming cut 4 bases from V and 5 bases from J; bases unmatched to any gene: 8. The CDR3 has 13 amino acids. Germline V gives CDR1 SQVTM, CDR2 ANQGSEA.